Shown below are 9 T cell receptor beta chains from a single sample sequenced in a study of T cell changes during pregnancy in multiple sclerosis. TCRdb's copy holds only in-frame clones and misses some; the assay was immunoSEQ multiplex PCR. The top ten hold roughly 2% of the sample, which has over 45,000 clones, around 90% seen once. Source: peripheral blood, taken in the first trimester of pregnancy. These receptors all stem from a female donor with multiple sclerosis, enrolled in a pregnancy study.

The chain joins TRBV5-1 to TRBJ2-3, with TRBD1 identical over 8 bases. Germline CDR1 reads SGHRS; CDR2 reads YFSETQ. Unmatched junction bases numbered 2, after V lost 4 bases and J lost 10 bases. CDR3 length: 11 amino acids. The CDR3 coding sequence is TGCGCCAGCAGCCCGGACAGGGCGCAGTATTTT. This codes for CASSPDRAQYF.

This chain uses TRBV4-1 with TRBJ1-1; D is unresolved. The CDR3 has 14 residues. Germline V CDR1 and CDR2: MGHRA, YSYEKL. V lost 0 bases, J lost 1 base, and 6 bases lay in between. CDR3 sequence reads: CASSQDQENTEAFF. CDR3 bases: TGCGCCAGCAGCCAAGATCAGGAGAACACTGAAGCTTTCTTT.

CDR3 loop: CASSEQGYTDTQYF. The CDR3 nucleotides are TGTGCCAGCAGTGAACAGGGGTACACAGATACGCAGTATTTT. The J gene is TRBJ2-3, the V gene TRBV2, with D perhaps matching TRBD1 (6 bases). The CDR3 runs 14 residues. Germline CDR1 is SNHLY and CDR2 is FYNNEI. Trimming took 2 bases from V and 2 from J, leaving 8 bases between them.

The chain joins TRBV7-9 to TRBJ1-5; D is ambiguous. The V gene lost 8 bases and the J gene lost 7 bases, with 12 bases spanning the gap. The CDR3 consists of 12 residues. Germline V gives CDR1 SEHNR, CDR2 FQNEAQ (reference sequence). DNA for the CDR3: TGTGCCAGCCCGCCTGGTCGGCAGCCCCAGCATTTT. Translated: CASPPGRQPQHF.

This sequence joins TRBV6-5 and TRBJ2-3; D uncertain. The germline gives CDR1 MNHEY, CDR2 SVGAGI. V lost 6 bases and J lost 6, with 7 bases in between. The CDR3 length is 11 residues. CDR3 region: CASRRYDTQYF. In nucleotides, the CDR3 is TGTGCCAGCAGGCGGTACGATACGCAGTATTTT.

This chain uses TRBV7-2 with TRBJ1-5; D not resolved. V lost 3 bases, J lost 0 bases, and 3 bases lay in between. The germline V gene encodes CDR1 SGHTA and CDR2 FQGNSA. This CDR3 region has 13 residues. CDR3 nucleotide sequence: TGTGCCAGCAGCTTTTATAGCAATCAGCCCCAGCATTTT. This encodes CASSFYSNQPQHF.

CDR3 nucleotide sequence: TGCGCCAGCAGCTTGGCATTTATTCCGTTGACAGGGGGAACGTACAATGAGCAGTTCTTC. Its protein product is CASSLAFIPLTGGTYNEQFF. The chain uses TRBV5-1 and TRBJ2-1; TRBD1 aligns across 9 bases. Trimming took 0 bases from V and 4 from J; bases not matched to a gene: 17. The germline V gene encodes CDR1 SGHRS and CDR2 YFSETQ. This CDR3 is 20 amino acids long.

This chain links TRBV7-9 with TRBJ2-3, with 13 bases identical to TRBD2. Trimming removed 5 bases from V and 6 bases from J; junction bases left unmatched: 14. This CDR3 contains 18 residues. CDR1 and CDR2 (germline): SEHNR, FQNEAQ (reference sequence). For the CDR3, the DNA is TGTGCCAGCAGCCCCACCCGACTAGCGGGGGGCCTCTGGGATACGCAGTATTTT. This sequence encodes CASSPTRLAGGLWDTQYF.

This chain joins TRBV7-9 and TRBJ1-2; tentatively, D is TRBD1 (6 bases). CDR3 length: 13 residues. Germline V gene data show CDR1 as SEHNR and CDR2 as FQNEAQ (reference sequence). V was cut by 5 bases and J by 6 bases, with 13 bases left in between. CDR3 residues: CASSRQGKDGYTF. CDR3 DNA sequence: TGTGCCAGCAGCCGTCAGGGGAAGGATGGCTACACCTTC. Full variable domain (remainder filled in from reference TRBV7-9 and TRBJ1-2): DTGVSQNPRHKITKRGQNVTFRCDPISEHNRLYWYRQTLGQGPEFLTYFQNEAQLEKSRLLSDRFSAERPKGSFSTLEIQRTEQGDSAMYLCASSRQGKDGYTFGSGTRLTVV.